This T cell receptor (beta chain) was documented in a study of blood T cell repertoires in COVID-19. Germline V CDR1 and CDR2: MNHEY, SVGAGI. V lost 4 bases and J lost 4; bases outside the gene matches: 8. CDR3 size: 15 residues. The assay was immunoSEQ multiplex PCR, and TCRdb's table has in-frame clones only and misses some. The table records a few hundred thousand clones, approximately 86% of them present only once. This receptor was obtained from a woman aged 60-75 years with COVID-19, enrolled during active disease. Material: peripheral blood. The chain couples TRBV6-5 to TRBJ2-5, with 8 bases matching TRBD2. CDR3 nucleotides: TGTGCCAGCAGTTCTCCGGGCAGCGGGAGAGAGACCCAGTACTTC. Translating it yields CASSSPGSGRETQYF.